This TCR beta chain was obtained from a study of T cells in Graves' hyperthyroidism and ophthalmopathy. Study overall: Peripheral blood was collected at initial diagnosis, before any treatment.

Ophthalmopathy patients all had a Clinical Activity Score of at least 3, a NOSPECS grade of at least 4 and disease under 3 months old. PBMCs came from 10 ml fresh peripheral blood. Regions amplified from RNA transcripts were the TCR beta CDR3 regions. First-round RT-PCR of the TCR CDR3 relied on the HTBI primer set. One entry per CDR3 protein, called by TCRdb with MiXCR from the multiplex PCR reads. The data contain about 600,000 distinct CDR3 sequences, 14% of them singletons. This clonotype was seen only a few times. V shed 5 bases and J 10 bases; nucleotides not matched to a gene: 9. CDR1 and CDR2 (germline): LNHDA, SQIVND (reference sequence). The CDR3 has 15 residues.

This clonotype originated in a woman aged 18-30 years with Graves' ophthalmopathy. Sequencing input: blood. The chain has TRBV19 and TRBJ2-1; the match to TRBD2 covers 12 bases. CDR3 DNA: TGTGCCAGTAGTCCCACCATTACTAGCGGGAGGGAGCAGTTCTTC. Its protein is CASSPTITSGREQFF.